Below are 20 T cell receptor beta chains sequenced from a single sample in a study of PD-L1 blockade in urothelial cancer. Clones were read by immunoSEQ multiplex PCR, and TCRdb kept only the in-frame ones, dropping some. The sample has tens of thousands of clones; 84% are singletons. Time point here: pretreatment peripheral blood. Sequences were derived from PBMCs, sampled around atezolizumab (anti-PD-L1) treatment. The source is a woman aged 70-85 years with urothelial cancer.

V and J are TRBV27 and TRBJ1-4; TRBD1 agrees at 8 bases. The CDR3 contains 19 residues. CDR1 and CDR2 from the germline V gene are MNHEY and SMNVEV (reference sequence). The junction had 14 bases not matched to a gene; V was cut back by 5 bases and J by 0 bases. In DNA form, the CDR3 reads TGTGCCAGCAGTAAATGGGACAGGCGACCTCCGGCAACTAATGAAAAACTGTTTTTT. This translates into CASSKWDRRPPATNEKLFF.

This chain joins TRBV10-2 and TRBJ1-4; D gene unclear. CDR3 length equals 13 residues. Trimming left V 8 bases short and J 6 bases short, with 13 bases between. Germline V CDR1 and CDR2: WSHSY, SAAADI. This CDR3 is CASRGPGDEKLFF. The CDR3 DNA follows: TGCGCCAGCCGGGGTCCGGGCGATGAAAAACTGTTTTTT.

CDR3 sequence reads: CASSSGTDNYEQYF. For the CDR3, the DNA is TGTGCCAGCAGCTCCGGGACAGATAACTACGAGCAGTACTTC. The chain has TRBV13 and TRBJ2-7; 7 nucleotides line up with TRBD1. This CDR3 has 14 residues. CDR1 and CDR2 (germline): PRHDT, FYEKMQ (reference sequence). With V trimmed by 4 bases and J by 3 bases, 6 bases remained unmatched.

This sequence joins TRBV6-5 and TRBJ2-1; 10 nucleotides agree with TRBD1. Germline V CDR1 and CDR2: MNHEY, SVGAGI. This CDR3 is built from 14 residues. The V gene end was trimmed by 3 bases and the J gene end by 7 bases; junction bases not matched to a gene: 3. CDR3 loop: CASSYDRGQNEQFF. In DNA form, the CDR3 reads TGTGCCAGCAGTTATGACAGGGGGCAAAATGAGCAGTTCTTC.

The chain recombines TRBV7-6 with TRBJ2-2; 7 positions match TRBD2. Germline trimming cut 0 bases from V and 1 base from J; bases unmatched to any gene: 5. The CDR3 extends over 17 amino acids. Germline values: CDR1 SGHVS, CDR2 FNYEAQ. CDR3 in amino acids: CASSLALAEQNTGELFF. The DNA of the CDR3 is TGTGCCAGCAGCTTAGCGCTAGCGGAGCAGAACACCGGGGAGCTGTTTTTT.

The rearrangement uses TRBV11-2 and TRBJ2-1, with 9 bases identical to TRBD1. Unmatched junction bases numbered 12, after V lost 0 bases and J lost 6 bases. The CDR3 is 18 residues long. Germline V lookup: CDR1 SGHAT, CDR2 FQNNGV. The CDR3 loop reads CASSLDPWDRVGFNEQFF. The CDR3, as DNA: TGTGCCAGCAGCTTAGATCCCTGGGACAGGGTAGGTTTCAATGAGCAGTTCTTC.

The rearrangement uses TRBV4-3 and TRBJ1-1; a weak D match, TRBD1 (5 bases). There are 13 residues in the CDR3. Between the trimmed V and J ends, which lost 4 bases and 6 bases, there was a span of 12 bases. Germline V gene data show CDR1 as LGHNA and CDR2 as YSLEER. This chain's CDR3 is CASSRGGSSEAFF. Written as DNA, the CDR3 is TGCGCCAGCAGCCGGGGGGGGTCCTCTGAAGCTTTCTTT.

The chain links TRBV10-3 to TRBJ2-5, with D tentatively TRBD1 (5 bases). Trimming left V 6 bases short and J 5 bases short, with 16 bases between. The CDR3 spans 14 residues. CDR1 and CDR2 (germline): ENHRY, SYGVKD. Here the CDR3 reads CAISAGYSLETQYF. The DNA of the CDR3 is TGTGCCATCAGCGCAGGGTATTCATTGGAGACCCAGTACTTC.

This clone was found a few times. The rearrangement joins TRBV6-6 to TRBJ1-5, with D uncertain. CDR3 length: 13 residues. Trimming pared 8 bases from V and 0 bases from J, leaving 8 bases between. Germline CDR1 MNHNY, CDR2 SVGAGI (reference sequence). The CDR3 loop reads CASGRDSNQPQHF. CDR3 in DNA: TGTGCCAGCGGGCGGGATAGCAATCAGCCCCAGCATTTT.

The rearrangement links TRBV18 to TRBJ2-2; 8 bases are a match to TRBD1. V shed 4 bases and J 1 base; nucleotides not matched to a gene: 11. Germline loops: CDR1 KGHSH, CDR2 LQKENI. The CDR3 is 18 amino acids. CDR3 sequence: CASSLGYTGTGNTGELFF. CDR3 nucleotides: TGTGCCAGCTCACTGGGATACACCGGGACAGGGAACACCGGGGAGCTGTTTTTT.

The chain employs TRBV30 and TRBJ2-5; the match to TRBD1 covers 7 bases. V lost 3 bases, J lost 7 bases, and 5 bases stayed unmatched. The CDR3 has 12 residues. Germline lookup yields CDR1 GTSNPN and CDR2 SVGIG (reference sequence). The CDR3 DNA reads TGTGCCTGGAGGGGGGACAGCGGGACCCAGTACTTC. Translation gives CAWRGDSGTQYF.

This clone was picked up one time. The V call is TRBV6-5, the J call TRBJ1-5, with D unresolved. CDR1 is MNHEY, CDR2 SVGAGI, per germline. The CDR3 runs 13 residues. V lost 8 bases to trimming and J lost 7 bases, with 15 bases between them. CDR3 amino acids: CASRDPGGQPQHF. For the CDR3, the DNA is TGTGCCAGCCGGGATCCGGGTGGGCAGCCCCAGCATTTT.

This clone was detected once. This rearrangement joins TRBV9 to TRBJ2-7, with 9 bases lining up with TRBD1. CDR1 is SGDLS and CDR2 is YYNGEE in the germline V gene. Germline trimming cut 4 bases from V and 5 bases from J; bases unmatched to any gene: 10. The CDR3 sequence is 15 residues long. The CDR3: CASSPRTGGFHEQYF. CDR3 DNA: TGTGCCAGCAGCCCCCGAACAGGGGGCTTTCACGAGCAGTACTTC.

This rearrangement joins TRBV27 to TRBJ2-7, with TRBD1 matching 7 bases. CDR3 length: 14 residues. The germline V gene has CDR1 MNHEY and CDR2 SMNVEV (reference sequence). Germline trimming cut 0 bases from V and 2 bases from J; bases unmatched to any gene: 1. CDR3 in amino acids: CASSLSGQTYEQYF. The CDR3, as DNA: TGTGCCAGCAGTTTATCGGGACAGACCTACGAGCAGTACTTC.

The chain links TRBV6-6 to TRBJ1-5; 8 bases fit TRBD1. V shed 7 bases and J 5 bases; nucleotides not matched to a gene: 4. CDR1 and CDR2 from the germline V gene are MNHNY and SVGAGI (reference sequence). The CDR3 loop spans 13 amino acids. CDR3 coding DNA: TGTGCCAGCAATCAGGGGGCCTATCAGCCCCAGCATTTT. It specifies CASNQGAYQPQHF.

The CDR3 coding sequence is TGTGCCAGCAGAAGGGGGCAGGCGAGCTACGAGCAGTACTTC. This gives the protein CASRRGQASYEQYF. V and J are TRBV6-5 and TRBJ2-7, with 7 bases that match TRBD1. CDR1 MNHEY and CDR2 SVGAGI come from the germline V gene. The CDR3 runs 14 residues. Trimming at V came to 6 bases and at J to 3 bases, leaving 8 bases not matched to a gene.

The CDR3 sequence: CASSGTGVILHGDTQYF. In DNA form, the CDR3 reads TGTGCCAGCAGTGGCACAGGGGTCATACTTCACGGAGATACGCAGTATTTT. This chain joins TRBV6-1 and TRBJ2-3; 7 bases are shared with TRBD1. In germline, CDR1 is MNHNS, CDR2 SASEGT. Unmatched junction bases numbered 15, after V lost 4 bases and J lost 5 bases. This CDR3 has 17 residues.

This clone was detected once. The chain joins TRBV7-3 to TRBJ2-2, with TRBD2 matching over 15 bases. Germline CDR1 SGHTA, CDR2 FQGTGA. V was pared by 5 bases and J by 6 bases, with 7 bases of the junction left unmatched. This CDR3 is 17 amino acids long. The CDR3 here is CASSAPGLAGGSGELFF. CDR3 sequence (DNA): TGTGCCAGCAGCGCCCCGGGACTAGCGGGAGGATCCGGGGAGCTGTTTTTT.

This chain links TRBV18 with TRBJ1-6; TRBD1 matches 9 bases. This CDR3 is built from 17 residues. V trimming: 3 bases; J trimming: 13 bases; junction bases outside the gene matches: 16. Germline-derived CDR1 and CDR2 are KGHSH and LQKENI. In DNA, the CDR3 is TGTGCCAGCTCACCCATTGCGGGACAGGGTGTGGTAAACCCCCTCCACTTT. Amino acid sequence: CASSPIAGQGVVNPLHF.

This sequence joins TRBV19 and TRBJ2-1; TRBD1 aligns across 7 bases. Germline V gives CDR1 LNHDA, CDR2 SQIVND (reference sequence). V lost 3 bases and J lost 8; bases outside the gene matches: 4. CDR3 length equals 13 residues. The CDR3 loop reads CASSMTGMDEQFF. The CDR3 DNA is TGTGCCAGTAGTATGACAGGGATGGATGAGCAGTTCTTC.